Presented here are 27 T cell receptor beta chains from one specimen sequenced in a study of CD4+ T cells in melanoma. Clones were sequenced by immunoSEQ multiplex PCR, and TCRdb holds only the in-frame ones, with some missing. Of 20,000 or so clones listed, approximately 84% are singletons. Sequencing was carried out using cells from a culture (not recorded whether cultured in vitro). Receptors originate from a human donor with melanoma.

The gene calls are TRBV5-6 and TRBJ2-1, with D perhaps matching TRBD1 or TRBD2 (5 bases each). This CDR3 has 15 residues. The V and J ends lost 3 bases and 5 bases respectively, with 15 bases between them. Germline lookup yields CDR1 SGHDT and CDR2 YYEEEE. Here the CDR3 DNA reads TGTGCCAGCAGCTGGGGACCCAACCTTCACAATGAGCAGTTCTTC. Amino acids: CASSWGPNLHNEQFF.

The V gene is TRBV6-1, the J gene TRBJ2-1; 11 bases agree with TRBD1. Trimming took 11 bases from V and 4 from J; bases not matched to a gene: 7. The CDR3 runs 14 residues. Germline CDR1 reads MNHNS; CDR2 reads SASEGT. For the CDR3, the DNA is TGTGCCTTCGGACAGGGGGCGACATACAATGAGCAGTTCTTC. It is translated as CAFGQGATYNEQFF.

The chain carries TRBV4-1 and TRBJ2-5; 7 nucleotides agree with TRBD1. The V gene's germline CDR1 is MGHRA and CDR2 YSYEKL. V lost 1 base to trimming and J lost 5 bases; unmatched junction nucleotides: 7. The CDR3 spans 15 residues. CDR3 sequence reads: CASSQAGQAGETQYF. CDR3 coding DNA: TGCGCCAGCAGCCAAGCCGGACAGGCAGGCGAGACCCAGTACTTC.

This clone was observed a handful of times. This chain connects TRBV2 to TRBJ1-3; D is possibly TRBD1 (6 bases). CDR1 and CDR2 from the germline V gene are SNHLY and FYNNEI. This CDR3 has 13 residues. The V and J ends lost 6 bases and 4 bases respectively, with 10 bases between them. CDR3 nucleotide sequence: TGTGCCAGCAGACTGGGACACGGAAACACCATATATTTT. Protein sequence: CASRLGHGNTIYF.

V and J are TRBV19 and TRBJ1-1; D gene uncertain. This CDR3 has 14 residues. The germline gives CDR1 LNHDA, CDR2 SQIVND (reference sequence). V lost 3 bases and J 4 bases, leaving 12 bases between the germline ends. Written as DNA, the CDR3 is TGTGCCAGTAGTATGGCCGTACGGGGCACTGAAGCTTTCTTT. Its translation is CASSMAVRGTEAFF.

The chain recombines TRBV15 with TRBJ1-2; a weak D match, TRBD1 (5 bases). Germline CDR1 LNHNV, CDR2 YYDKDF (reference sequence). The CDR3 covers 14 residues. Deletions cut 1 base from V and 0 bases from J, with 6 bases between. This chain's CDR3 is CATSRGGTNYGYTF. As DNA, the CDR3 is TGTGCCACCAGCAGAGGGGGGACTAACTATGGCTACACCTTC.

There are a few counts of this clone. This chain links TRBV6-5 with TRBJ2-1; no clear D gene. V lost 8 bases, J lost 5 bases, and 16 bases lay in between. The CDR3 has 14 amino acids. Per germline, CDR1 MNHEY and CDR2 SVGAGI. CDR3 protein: CASAPRTLHNEQFF. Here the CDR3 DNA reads TGTGCCAGCGCGCCGAGGACCTTACACAATGAGCAGTTCTTC.

CDR3 region: CASSLVGSGANVLTF. The CDR3 DNA sequence: TGTGCCAGCAGCTTAGTAGGTTCTGGGGCCAACGTCCTGACTTTC. The chain recombines TRBV7-3 with TRBJ2-6; D ambiguous. V lost 2 bases and J lost 1, with 6 bases in between. The CDR3 runs 15 residues. The germline gives CDR1 SGHTA, CDR2 FQGTGA.

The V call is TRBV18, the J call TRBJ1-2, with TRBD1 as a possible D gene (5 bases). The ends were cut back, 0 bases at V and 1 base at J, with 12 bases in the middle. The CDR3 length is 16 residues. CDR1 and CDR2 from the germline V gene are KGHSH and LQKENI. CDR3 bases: TGTGCCAGCTCACCACCGGGGCGCCAGGATAACTATGGCTACACCTTC. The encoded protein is CASSPPGRQDNYGYTF.

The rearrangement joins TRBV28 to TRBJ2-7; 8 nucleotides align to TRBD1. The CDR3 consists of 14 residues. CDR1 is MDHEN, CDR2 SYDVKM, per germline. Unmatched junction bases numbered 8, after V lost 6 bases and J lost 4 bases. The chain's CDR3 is CASSGTGPPYEQYF. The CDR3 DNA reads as TGTGCCAGCAGCGGGACAGGCCCCCCGTACGAGCAGTACTTC.

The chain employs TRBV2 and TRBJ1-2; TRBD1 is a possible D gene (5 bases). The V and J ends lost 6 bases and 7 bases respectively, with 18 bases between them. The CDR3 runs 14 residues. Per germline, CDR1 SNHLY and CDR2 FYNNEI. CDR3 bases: TGTGCCAGCAGCGTTGGAGGGGAGAACGGTGGCTACACCTTC. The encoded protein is CASSVGGENGGYTF. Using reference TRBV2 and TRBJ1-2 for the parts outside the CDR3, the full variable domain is EPEVTQTPSHQVTQMGQEVILRCVPISNHLYFYWYRQILGQKVEFLVSFYNNEISEKSEIFDDQFSVERPDGSNFTLKIRSTKLEDSAMYFCASSVGGENGGYTFGSGTRLTVV.

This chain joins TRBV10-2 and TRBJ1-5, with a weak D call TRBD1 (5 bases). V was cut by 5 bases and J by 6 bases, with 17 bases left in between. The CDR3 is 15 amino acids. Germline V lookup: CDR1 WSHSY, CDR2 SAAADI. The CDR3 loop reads CASSRAAGQGQPQHF. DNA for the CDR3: TGCGCCAGCAGTCGGGCGGCCGGTCAGGGTCAGCCCCAGCATTTT.

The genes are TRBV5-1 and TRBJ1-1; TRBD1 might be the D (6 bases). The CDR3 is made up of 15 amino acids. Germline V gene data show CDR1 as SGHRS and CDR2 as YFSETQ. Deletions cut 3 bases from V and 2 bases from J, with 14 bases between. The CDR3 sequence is CASSWVPGDNTEAFF. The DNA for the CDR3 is TGCGCCAGCAGCTGGGTCCCAGGGGATAACACTGAAGCTTTCTTT.

CDR3 loop: CASSLVGSGANVLTF. In DNA form, the CDR3 reads TGTGCCAGCAGCTTAGTTGGCTCTGGGGCCAACGTCCTGACTTTC. The chain combines TRBV7-6 with TRBJ2-6; D is undetermined. V lost 1 base and J 0 bases, leaving 4 bases between the germline ends. This CDR3 is 15 amino acids long. Germline CDR1 is SGHVS and CDR2 is FNYEAQ.

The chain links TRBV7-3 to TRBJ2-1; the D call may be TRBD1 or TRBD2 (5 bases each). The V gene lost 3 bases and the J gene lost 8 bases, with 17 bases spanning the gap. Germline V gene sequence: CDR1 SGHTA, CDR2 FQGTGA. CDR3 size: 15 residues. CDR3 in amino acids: CASSFSGAPWDEQFF. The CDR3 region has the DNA TGTGCCAGCAGCTTCTCCGGGGCCCCTTGGGATGAGCAGTTCTTC.

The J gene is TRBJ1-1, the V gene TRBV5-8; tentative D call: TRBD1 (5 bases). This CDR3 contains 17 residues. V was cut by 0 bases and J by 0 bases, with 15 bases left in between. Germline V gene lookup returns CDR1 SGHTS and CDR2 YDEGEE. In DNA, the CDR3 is TGTGCCAGCAGCTTGGTCCAGGGAAAGGGGATGAACACTGAAGCTTTCTTT. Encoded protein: CASSLVQGKGMNTEAFF.

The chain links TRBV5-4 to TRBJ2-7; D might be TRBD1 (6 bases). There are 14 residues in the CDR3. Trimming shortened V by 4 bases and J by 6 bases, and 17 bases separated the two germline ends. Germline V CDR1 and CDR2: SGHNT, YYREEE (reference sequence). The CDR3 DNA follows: TGTGCCAGCAGCCAGCGACAGGCAAAGGGCGAGCAGTACTTC. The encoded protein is CASSQRQAKGEQYF. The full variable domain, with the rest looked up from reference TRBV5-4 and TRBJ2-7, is ETGVTQSPTHLIKTRGQQVTLRCSSQSGHNTVSWYQQALGQGPQFIFQYYREEENGRGNFPPRFSGLQFPNYSSELNVNALELDDSALYLCASSQRQAKGEQYFGPGTRLTVT.

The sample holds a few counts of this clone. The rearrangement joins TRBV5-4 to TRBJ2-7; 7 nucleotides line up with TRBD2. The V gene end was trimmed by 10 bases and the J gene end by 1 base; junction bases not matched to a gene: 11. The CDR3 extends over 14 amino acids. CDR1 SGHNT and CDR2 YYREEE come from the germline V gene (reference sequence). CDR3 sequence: CASSRDYLSYEQYF. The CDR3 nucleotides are TGTGCCTCGAGCCGGGACTACCTATCCTACGAGCAGTACTTC.

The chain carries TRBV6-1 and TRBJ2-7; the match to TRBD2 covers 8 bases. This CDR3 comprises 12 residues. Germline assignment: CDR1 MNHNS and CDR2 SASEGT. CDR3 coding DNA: TGTATTAGCGGGGACCTGTCCTACGAGCAGTACTTC. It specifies CISGDLSYEQYF.

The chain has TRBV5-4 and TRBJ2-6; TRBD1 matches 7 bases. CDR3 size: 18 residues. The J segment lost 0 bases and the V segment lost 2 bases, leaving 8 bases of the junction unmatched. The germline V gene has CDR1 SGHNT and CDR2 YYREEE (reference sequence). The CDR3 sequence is CASSFGGRGISGANVLTF. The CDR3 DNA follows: TGTGCCAGCAGCTTCGGAGGCAGGGGGATCTCTGGGGCCAACGTCCTGACTTTC.

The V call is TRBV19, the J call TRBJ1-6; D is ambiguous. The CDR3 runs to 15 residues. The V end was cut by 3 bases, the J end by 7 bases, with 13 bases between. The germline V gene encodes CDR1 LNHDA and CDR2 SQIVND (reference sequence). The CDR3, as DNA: TGTGCCAGTAGTATCAGCGAGGGAATGAATTCACCCCTCCACTTT. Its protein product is CASSISEGMNSPLHF.

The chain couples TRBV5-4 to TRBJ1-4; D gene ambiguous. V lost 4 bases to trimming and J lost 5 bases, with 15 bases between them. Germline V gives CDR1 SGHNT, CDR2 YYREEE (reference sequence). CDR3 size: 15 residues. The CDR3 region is CASSRSEAINEKLFF. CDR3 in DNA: TGTGCCAGCAGCCGATCGGAGGCCATAAATGAAAAACTGTTTTTT.

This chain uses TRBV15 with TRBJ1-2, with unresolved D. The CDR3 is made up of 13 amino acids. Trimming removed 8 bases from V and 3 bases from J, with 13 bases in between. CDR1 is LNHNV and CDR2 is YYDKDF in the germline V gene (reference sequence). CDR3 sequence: CATGLGRDYGYTF. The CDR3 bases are TGTGCCACCGGGTTGGGGAGGGACTATGGCTACACCTTC.

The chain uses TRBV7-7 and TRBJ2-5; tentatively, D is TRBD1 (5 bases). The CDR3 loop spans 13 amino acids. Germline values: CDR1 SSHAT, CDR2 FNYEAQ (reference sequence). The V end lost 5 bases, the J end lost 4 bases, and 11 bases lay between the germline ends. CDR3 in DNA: TGTGCCAGCAGCCCTCAGGGTGGAGAGACCCAGTACTTC. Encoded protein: CASSPQGGETQYF.

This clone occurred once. CDR3 amino acids: CASSQAPTYEQYF. CDR3 coding DNA: TGTGCCAGCAGCCAAGCTCCGACCTACGAGCAGTACTTC. This chain uses TRBV5-4 with TRBJ2-7; D unresolved. The V end was cut by 4 bases, the J end by 2 bases, with 10 bases between. The CDR3 totals 13 residues. The V gene's germline CDR1 is SGHNT and CDR2 YYREEE (reference sequence).

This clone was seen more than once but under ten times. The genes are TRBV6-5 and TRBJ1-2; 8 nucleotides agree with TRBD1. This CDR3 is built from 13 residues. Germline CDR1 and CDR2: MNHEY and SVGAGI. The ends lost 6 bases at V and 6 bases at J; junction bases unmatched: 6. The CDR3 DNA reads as TGTGCCAGCAGACAGACAGGGGCCCATGGCTACACCTTC. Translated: CASRQTGAHGYTF.

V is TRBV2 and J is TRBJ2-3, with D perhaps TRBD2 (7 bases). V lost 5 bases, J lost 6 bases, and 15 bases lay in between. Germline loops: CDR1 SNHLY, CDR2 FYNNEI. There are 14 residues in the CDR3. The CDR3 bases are TGTGCCAGCAGTAATCCAGGGGAGGGGGATACGCAGTATTTT. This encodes CASSNPGEGDTQYF.